These 13 T cell receptor beta chains were sequenced from one sample in a study of blood T cell repertoires in COVID-19. Only in-frame clones appear in the TCRdb table, and some are missing; sequencing was by immunoSEQ multiplex PCR. The table has about 370,000 clones, 85% to 90% seen once. Sequencing input: PBMCs or T cells enriched from blood (not recorded which). These receptors were taken from a woman aged 30 to 39 who had recovered from COVID-19.

The V call is TRBV12-3 or TRBV12-4, the J call TRBJ2-2; TRBD1 might be the D (5 bases). The length of the CDR3 is 13 residues. The ends were cut back, 5 bases at V and 6 bases at J, with 10 bases in the middle. The CDR3 here is CASSLQGPGELFF. The CDR3 bases are TGTGCCAGCAGTCTCCAGGGTCCCGGGGAGCTGTTTTTT.

The V gene is TRBV18, the J gene TRBJ1-2, with 7 bases identical to TRBD1. J lost 3 bases, V lost 4 bases, and 8 bases had no gene match. The CDR3 is 15 amino acids. In germline, CDR1 is KGHSH, CDR2 LQKENI. The CDR3 region is CASSREQGTDYGYTF. CDR3 in DNA: TGTGCCAGCTCACGGGAACAGGGGACAGACTATGGCTACACCTTC.

J is TRBJ2-7 and V is TRBV27; 11 bases are a match to TRBD2. This CDR3 has 14 residues. V lost 2 bases, J lost 6 bases, and 3 bases stayed unmatched. Germline V gene sequence: CDR1 MNHEY, CDR2 SMNVEV (reference sequence). CDR3 loop: CASSLLAGGGEQYF. CDR3 coding DNA: TGTGCCAGCAGTTTACTAGCGGGAGGAGGCGAGCAGTACTTC.

The chain employs TRBV28 and TRBJ1-5; 9 bases fit TRBD1. J gave up 0 bases and V 6 bases, and 6 bases lay outside the gene matches. In germline, CDR1 is MDHEN, CDR2 SYDVKM. CDR3 length: 16 amino acids. This CDR3 is CASSGTGSYSNQPQHF. DNA for the CDR3: TGTGCCAGCAGCGGGACAGGGTCTTATAGCAATCAGCCCCAGCATTTT.

V usage is TRBV6-5 and J usage is TRBJ1-5; TRBD1 matches at 8 bases. After removal of 5 bases from V and 6 bases from J, the junction contained 6 bases not matched to a gene. Germline values: CDR1 MNHEY, CDR2 SVGAGI. This CDR3 is built from 14 residues. This CDR3 is CASSRGQGSQPQHF. The CDR3 DNA sequence: TGTGCCAGCAGTCGCGGACAGGGAAGTCAGCCCCAGCATTTT.

The chain links TRBV27 to TRBJ1-2; 12 bases align to TRBD1. The CDR3 sequence is 14 residues long. Germline trimming cut 2 bases from V and 8 bases from J; bases unmatched to any gene: 3. The V gene's germline CDR1 is MNHEY and CDR2 SMNVEV (reference sequence). CDR3 nucleotide sequence: TGTGCCAGCAGTTTAGGGACAGGGGGCGACGGCTACACCTTC. Translation: CASSLGTGGDGYTF.

The rearrangement joins TRBV7-8 to TRBJ2-1; 14 bases agree with TRBD2. The ends lost 5 bases at V and 8 bases at J; junction bases unmatched: 5. Per the germline V gene, CDR1 is SGHVS and CDR2 is FQNEAQ. The CDR3 has 15 amino acids. The CDR3 is CASSPGLAGEDEQFF. For the CDR3, the DNA is TGTGCCAGCAGCCCGGGACTAGCGGGAGAAGATGAGCAGTTCTTC.

The J gene is TRBJ2-2, the V gene TRBV30; TRBD2 aligns across 11 bases. This CDR3 spans 15 amino acids. The V and J ends lost 8 bases and 4 bases, in that order; junction bases with no gene match: 9. Germline V gene sequence: CDR1 GTSNPN, CDR2 SVGIG (reference sequence). As DNA, the CDR3 is TGTGCCACAAACGCGGGACTAGCGGCCACCGGGGAGCTGTTTTTT. Translating it yields CATNAGLAATGELFF.

CDR3 region: CAWSVLGQGARPQHF. CDR3 coding DNA: TGTGCCTGGAGTGTACTGGGACAGGGGGCGAGGCCCCAGCATTTT. The rearrangement uses TRBV30 and TRBJ1-5; TRBD1 matches at 12 bases. The V and J ends lost 0 bases and 9 bases, in that order; junction bases with no gene match: 6. CDR1 and CDR2 (germline): GTSNPN, SVGIG (reference sequence). The CDR3 sequence is 15 residues long.

This sequence joins TRBV7-8 and TRBJ1-6, with TRBD1 as a possible D gene (5 bases). The CDR3 is made up of 15 amino acids. The ends were cut back, 4 bases at V and 9 bases at J, with 16 bases in the middle. The germline gives CDR1 SGHVS, CDR2 FQNEAQ. DNA for the CDR3: TGTGCCAGCAGCTCGATGGGGCAGGGTGGTTCACCCCTCCACTTT. Its protein product is CASSSMGQGGSPLHF.

The chain is built from TRBV18 and TRBJ2-1; 10 bases map to TRBD1. This CDR3 has 15 residues. CDR1 KGHSH and CDR2 LQKENI come from the germline V gene. J lost 7 bases, V lost 5 bases, and 8 bases had no gene match. CDR3 nucleotides: TGTGCCAGCTCAACTCCGGGACAGGGGAGGAATGAGCAGTTCTTC. As protein: CASSTPGQGRNEQFF.

As for this clone: With a much larger clone just one base away, this may be a read error. Other DNA sequences in this sample translate to the same CDR3. The rearrangement uses TRBV5-1 and TRBJ2-7; D might be TRBD2 (6 bases). CDR3 length equals 14 residues. Germline V lookup: CDR1 SGHRS, CDR2 YFSETQ. DNA of the CDR3: TGCGCCAGCAGAAGGGACTCGAGCTCCTACGAGCAGTATTTC. It translates to CASRRDSSSYEQYF.

The chain links TRBV3-1 (or the pseudogene TRBV3-2) to TRBJ1-1; TRBD1 might be the D (5 bases). The CDR3 runs to 13 residues. Germline V gives CDR1 LGHDT, CDR2 YNNKEL (reference sequence). Trimming cost V 2 bases and J 3 bases, with 7 bases left between them. The CDR3 DNA sequence: TGTGCCAGCAGCCAACGGGGGGACACTGAAGCTTTCTTT. Its protein product is CASSQRGDTEAFF.